The rows below give T cell receptor beta chains drawn from one sample of a study of shared T cell receptors in the human thymus. This table comes from immunoSEQ multiplex PCR, and its TCRdb copy is limited to in-frame clones, with some not included. The sample lists some 400,000 clones, around 93% occurring once. Material: thymocytes. Receptors were obtained from a human donor. The CDR3 runs from the conserved cysteine through the conserved F or W. D genes are given only for firm matches. The size of a clone is reported for some rows only, either as once, few or many, or as a class for expanded clones.

D gene: TRBD1; J gene: TRBJ2-7; V gene: TRBV7-6; clone size: .; CDR3 DNA: TGTGCCAGCAGCTTAGGTTCCCCCTTTGGACAGGGAAGCTACGAGCAGTACTTC; CDR3 protein: CASSLGSPFGQGSYEQYF
D gene: TRBD2; J gene: TRBJ2-1; V gene: TRBV27; clone size: .; CDR3 DNA: TGTGCCAGCAGTTTAGGGGGGACTAGCGGGAGAAATGAGCAGTTCTTC; CDR3 protein: CASSLGGTSGRNEQFF
D gene: TRBD1; J gene: TRBJ2-2; V gene: TRBV28; clone size: .; CDR3 DNA: TGTGCCAGCAGTCCCGGGACAGGGGAAGCCTCCACCGGGGAGCTGTTTTTT; CDR3 protein: CASSPGTGEASTGELFF
D gene: TRBD1; J gene: TRBJ1-5; V gene: TRBV6-6; clone size: .; CDR3 DNA: TGTGCCAGCAGCACCAGGGGGACTCAGCCCCAGCATTTT; CDR3 protein: CASSTRGTQPQHF
D gene: .; J gene: TRBJ1-1; V gene: TRBV11-1; clone size: .; CDR3 DNA: TGTGCCAGCAGCCCACCAGGAAAGGGCGCGACTGAAGCTTTCTTT; CDR3 protein: CASSPPGKGATEAFF
D gene: TRBD2; J gene: TRBJ2-7; V gene: TRBV4-1; clone size: .; CDR3 DNA: TGCGCCAGCAGCCAAGATATGACTAGCAGCTACGAGCAGTACTTC; CDR3 protein: CASSQDMTSSYEQYF
D gene: .; J gene: TRBJ2-1; V gene: TRBV5-1; clone size: .; CDR3 DNA: TGCGCCACCCCGGGCCCTGGCAATGAGCAGTTCTTC; CDR3 protein: CATPGPGNEQFF
D gene: TRBD1; J gene: TRBJ1-4; V gene: TRBV9; clone size: .; CDR3 DNA: TGTGCCAGCAGCCCAAAGCCGGGACAGGGGGCGGAAACTAATGAAAAACTGTTTTTT; CDR3 protein: CASSPKPGQGAETNEKLFF
D gene: .; J gene: TRBJ2-1; V gene: TRBV6-5; clone size: .; CDR3 DNA: TGTGCCAGCAGTTACGGGCTGGGGTTTGGCAATGAGCAGTTCTTC; CDR3 protein: CASSYGLGFGNEQFF
D gene: TRBD1; J gene: TRBJ1-2; V gene: TRBV6-6; clone size: .; CDR3 DNA: TGTGCCAGCCTGCAGGGGGATGGCTATGGCTACACCTTC; CDR3 protein: CASLQGDGYGYTF
D gene: TRBD2; J gene: TRBJ2-1; V gene: TRBV6-8; clone size: once; CDR3 DNA: TGTGCCAGCAGAGCTAGCGGCTCCTACAATGAGCAGTTCTTC; CDR3 protein: CASRASGSYNEQFF
D gene: TRBD1; J gene: TRBJ2-7; V gene: TRBV14; clone size: .; CDR3 DNA: TGTGCCAGCAGCCAATCCACAGGGGGAGTCTACGAGCAGTACTTC; CDR3 protein: CASSQSTGGVYEQYF
D gene: .; J gene: TRBJ2-3; V gene: TRBV5-6; clone size: .; CDR3 DNA: TGTGCCAGCAGCCCCCTGAGGGAGTTCACAGATACGCAGTATTTT; CDR3 protein: CASSPLREFTDTQYF
D gene: TRBD2; J gene: TRBJ2-7; V gene: TRBV7-2; clone size: .; CDR3 DNA: TGTGCCAGCAGCTTAGTTTGGTTGAGGCTAGCGGGATTCGAGCAGTACTTC; CDR3 protein: CASSLVWLRLAGFEQYF
D gene: .; J gene: TRBJ2-3; V gene: TRBV4-1; clone size: once; CDR3 DNA: TGCGCCAGCAGCCAGCGCGGCAGGTCAGATACGCAGTATTTT; CDR3 protein: CASSQRGRSDTQYF
D gene: .; J gene: TRBJ1-4; V gene: TRBV5-1; clone size: .; CDR3 DNA: TGCGCCAGCAGCCTAGATGCGGGAGACTCCGGTGAAAAACTGTTTTTT; CDR3 protein: CASSLDAGDSGEKLFF
D gene: TRBD1; J gene: TRBJ1-1; V gene: TRBV2; clone size: .; CDR3 DNA: TGTGCCAGCAGGAATCGGGACAGGTGGAACACTGAAGCTTTCTTT; CDR3 protein: CASRNRDRWNTEAFF
D gene: TRBD1; J gene: TRBJ2-5; V gene: TRBV28; clone size: .; CDR3 DNA: TGTGCCAGCAGCTCCTCTCCCGGGACAGGGCCTCTGGAGACCCAGTACTTC; CDR3 protein: CASSSSPGTGPLETQYF
D gene: .; J gene: TRBJ2-1; V gene: TRBV15; clone size: .; CDR3 DNA: TGTGCCACCAGCAGCAACCTTGGTCTGGGCCAGTTCTTC; CDR3 protein: CATSSNLGLGQFF
D gene: .; J gene: TRBJ2-2; V gene: TRBV20-1; clone size: .; CDR3 DNA: TGCAGTCAGTTACCCCAGGAGCTGTTTTTT; CDR3 protein: CSQLPQELFF
D gene: .; J gene: TRBJ1-2; V gene: TRBV14; clone size: .; CDR3 DNA: TGTGCCAGTAGGGGGGATCAAGGCTACACCTTC; CDR3 protein: CASRGDQGYTF
D gene: TRBD1; J gene: TRBJ2-5; V gene: TRBV7-2; clone size: .; CDR3 DNA: TGTGCCAGCAGCCCCGGGACAGGGCAAGAGACCCAGTACTTC; CDR3 protein: CASSPGTGQETQYF
D gene: .; J gene: TRBJ2-3; V gene: TRBV25-1; clone size: .; CDR3 DNA: TGTGCCAGCAGTACATCCCTTGGGGCTAGCGTCCCGGATACGCAGTATTTT; CDR3 protein: CASSTSLGASVPDTQYF
D gene: .; J gene: TRBJ2-2; V gene: TRBV2; clone size: .; CDR3 DNA: TGTGCCAGCAGCGGAGACTCAAGGGGCAGCGGGGAGCTGTTTTTT; CDR3 protein: CASSGDSRGSGELFF
D gene: .; J gene: TRBJ1-1; V gene: TRBV7-2; clone size: .; CDR3 DNA: TGTGCCAGCAGCCGCGGAAGGTTCAACACTGAAGCTTTCTTT; CDR3 protein: CASSRGRFNTEAFF
D gene: .; J gene: TRBJ2-7; V gene: TRBV6-6; clone size: .; CDR3 DNA: TGTGCCAGCAGTTCCCCAGGACCTTTCTACGAGCAGTACTTC; CDR3 protein: CASSSPGPFYEQYF